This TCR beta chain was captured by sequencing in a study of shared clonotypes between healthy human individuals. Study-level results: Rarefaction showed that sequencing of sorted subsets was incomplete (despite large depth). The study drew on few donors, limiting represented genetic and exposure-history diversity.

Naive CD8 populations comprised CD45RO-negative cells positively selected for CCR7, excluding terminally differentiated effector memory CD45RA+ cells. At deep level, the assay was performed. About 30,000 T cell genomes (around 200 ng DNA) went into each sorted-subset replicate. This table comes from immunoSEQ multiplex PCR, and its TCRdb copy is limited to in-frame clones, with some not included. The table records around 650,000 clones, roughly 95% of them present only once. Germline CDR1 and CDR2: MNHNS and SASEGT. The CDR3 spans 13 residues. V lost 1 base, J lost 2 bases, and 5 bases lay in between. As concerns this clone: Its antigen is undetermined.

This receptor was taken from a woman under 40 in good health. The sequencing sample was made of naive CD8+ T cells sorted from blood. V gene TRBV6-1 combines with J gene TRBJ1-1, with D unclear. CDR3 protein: CASSEVRNTEAFF. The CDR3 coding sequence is TGTGCCAGCAGTGAAGTACGAAACACTGAAGCTTTCTTT.